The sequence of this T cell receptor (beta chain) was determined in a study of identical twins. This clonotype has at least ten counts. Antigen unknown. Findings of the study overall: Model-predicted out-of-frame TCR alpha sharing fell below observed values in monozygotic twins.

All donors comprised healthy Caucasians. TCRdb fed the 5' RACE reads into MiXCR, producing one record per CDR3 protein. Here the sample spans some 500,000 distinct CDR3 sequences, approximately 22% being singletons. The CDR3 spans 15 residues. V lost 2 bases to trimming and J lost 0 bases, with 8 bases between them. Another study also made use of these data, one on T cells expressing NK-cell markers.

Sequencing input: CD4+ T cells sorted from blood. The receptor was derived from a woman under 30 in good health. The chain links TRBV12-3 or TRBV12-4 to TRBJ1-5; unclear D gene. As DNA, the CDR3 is TGTGCCAGCAGTTTATCAGGCCTTAGCAATCAGCCCCAGCATTTT. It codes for CASSLSGLSNQPQHF.